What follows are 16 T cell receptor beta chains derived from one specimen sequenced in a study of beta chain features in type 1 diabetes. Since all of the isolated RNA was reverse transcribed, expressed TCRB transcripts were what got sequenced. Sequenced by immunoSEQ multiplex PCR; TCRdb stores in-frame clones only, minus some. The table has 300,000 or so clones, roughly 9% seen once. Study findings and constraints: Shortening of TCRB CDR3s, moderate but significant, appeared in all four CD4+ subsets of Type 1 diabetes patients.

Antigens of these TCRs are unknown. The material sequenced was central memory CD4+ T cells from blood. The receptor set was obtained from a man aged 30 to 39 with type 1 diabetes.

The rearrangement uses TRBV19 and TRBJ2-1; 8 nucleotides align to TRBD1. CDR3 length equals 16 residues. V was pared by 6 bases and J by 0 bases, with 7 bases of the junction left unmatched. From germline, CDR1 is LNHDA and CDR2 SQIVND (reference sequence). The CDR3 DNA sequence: TGTGCCAGTAGCGGACAGGGCGGAAGCTCCTACAATGAGCAGTTCTTC. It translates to CASSGQGGSSYNEQFF.

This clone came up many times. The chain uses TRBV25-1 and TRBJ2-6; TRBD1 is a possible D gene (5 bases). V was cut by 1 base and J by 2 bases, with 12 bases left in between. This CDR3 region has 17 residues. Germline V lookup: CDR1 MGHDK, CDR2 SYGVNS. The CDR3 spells CASSELGQGAGANVLTF. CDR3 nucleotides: TGTGCCAGCAGTGAATTAGGGCAGGGTGCTGGGGCCAACGTCCTGACTTTC.

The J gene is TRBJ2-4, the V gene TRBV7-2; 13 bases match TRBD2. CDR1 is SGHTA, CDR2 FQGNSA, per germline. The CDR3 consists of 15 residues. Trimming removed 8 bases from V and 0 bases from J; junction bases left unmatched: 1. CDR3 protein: CASGTSGVAKNIQYF. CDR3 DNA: TGTGCCAGCGGGACTAGCGGGGTAGCCAAAAACATTCAGTACTTC.

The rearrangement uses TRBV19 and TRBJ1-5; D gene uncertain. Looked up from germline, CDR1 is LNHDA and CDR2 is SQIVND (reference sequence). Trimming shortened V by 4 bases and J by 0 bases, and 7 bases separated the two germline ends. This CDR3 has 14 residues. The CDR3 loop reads CASSRHYSNQPQHF. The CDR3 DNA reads TGTGCCAGTAGTAGGCACTATAGCAATCAGCCCCAGCATTTT.

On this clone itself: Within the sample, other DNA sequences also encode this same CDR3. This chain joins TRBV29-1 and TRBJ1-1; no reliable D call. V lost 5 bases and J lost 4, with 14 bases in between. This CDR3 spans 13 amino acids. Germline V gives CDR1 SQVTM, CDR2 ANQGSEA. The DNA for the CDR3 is TGCAGCGTTTCACGGGGAGTTAGCACTGAAGCTTTCTTT. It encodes CSVSRGVSTEAFF.

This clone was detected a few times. CDR3 bases: TGTGCCATCAGTCGGACAGAATTGGTTAATTCACCCCTCCACTTT. It is translated as CAISRTELVNSPLHF. This chain joins TRBV10-3 and TRBJ1-6, with a possible D match to TRBD1 (6 bases). The V end lost 5 bases, the J end lost 6 bases, and 14 bases lay between the germline ends. The CDR3 runs to 15 residues. Looked up from germline, CDR1 is ENHRY and CDR2 is SYGVKD.

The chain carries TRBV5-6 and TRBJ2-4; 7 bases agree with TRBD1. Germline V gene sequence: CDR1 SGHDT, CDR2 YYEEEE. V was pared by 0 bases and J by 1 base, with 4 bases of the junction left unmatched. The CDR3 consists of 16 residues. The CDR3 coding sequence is TGTGCCAGCAGCTTGGAAGGGGGCAGCGCCAAAAACATTCAGTACTTC. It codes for CASSLEGGSAKNIQYF.

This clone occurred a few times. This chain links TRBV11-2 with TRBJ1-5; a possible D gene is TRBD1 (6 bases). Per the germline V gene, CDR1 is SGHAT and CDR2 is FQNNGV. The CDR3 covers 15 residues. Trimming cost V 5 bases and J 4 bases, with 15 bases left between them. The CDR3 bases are TGTGCCAGCAGCGCCGGCCATCAGGGGAATCAGCCCCAGCATTTT. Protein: CASSAGHQGNQPQHF. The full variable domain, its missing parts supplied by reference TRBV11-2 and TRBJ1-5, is EAGVAQSPRYKIIEKRQSVAFWCNPISGHATLYWYQQILGQGPKLLIQFQNNGVVDDSQLPKDRFSAERLKGVDSTLKIQPAKLEDSAVYLCASSAGHQGNQPQHFGDGTRLSIL.

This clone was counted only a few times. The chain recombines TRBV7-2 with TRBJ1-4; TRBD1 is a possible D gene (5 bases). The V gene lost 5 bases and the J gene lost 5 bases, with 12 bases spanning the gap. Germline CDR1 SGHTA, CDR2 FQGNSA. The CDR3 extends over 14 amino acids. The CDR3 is CASSPGPNNEKLFF. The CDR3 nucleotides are TGTGCCAGCAGCCCGGGGCCTAACAATGAAAAACTGTTTTTT.

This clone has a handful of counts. The CDR3 spells CASSPRQASTDTQYF. CDR3 nucleotide sequence: TGTGCCAGCTCACCACGGCAGGCCAGCACAGATACGCAGTATTTT. This sequence joins TRBV18 and TRBJ2-3; D uncertain. Germline V gene lookup returns CDR1 KGHSH and CDR2 LQKENI. This CDR3 region has 15 residues. The V and J ends lost 1 base and 0 bases respectively, with 8 bases between them.

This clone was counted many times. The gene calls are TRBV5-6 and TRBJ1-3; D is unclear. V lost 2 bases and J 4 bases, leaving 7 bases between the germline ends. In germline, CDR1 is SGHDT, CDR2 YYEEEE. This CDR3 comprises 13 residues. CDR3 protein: CASSFISGNTIYF. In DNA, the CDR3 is TGTGCCAGCAGCTTCATTAGCGGAAACACCATATATTTT.

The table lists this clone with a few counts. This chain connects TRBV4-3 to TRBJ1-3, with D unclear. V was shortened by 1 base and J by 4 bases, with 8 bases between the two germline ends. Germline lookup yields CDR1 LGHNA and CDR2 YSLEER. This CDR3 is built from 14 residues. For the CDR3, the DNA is TGCGCCAGCAGCCAAGGGGGAACCGGAAACACCATATATTTT. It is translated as CASSQGGTGNTIYF.

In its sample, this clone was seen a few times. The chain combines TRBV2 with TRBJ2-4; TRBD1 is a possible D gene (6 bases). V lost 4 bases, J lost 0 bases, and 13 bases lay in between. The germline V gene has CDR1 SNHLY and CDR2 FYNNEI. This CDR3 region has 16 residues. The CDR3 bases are TGTGCCAGCAGTGTAGAAGGGGGTTTAGCCAAAAACATTCAGTACTTC. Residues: CASSVEGGLAKNIQYF.

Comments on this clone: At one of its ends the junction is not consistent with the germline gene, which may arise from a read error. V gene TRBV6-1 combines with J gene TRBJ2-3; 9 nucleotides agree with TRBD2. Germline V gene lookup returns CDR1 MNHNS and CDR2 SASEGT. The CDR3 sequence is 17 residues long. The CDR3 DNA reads TGTGCCATCAGTGAGGCAAATAGCGGGGGATTTGAAGATACGCAGTATTTT. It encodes CAISEANSGGFEDTQYF.

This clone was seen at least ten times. Here the CDR3 DNA reads TGTGCCAGTAGCGATCGGGCAGGGAGAAACGAGCAGTACTTC. It encodes CASSDRAGRNEQYF. This chain uses TRBV19 with TRBJ2-7; D tentatively fits TRBD1 or TRBD2 (5 bases each). This CDR3 comprises 14 residues. With 6 bases removed from V and 5 bases from J, the gap between germline ends came to 17 bases. CDR1 and CDR2 (germline): LNHDA, SQIVND (reference sequence).

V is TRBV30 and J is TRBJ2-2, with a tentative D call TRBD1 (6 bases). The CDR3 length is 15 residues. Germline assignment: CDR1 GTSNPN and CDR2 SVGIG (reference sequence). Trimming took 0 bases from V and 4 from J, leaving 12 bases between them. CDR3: CAWSVTRGGTGELFF. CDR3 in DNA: TGTGCCTGGAGTGTAACACGAGGGGGCACCGGGGAGCTGTTTTTT.